Included here is one TCR beta chain sequence, with context. This sample is part of a study of blood T cell repertoires in COVID-19. Germline V gene lookup returns CDR1 SGHTS and CDR2 YDEGEE. The CDR3 loop spans 16 amino acids. V dropped 0 bases and J dropped 4; count of bases not matched to a gene: 5. Methods used by the authors: For nucleated cells, counts were estimated from reference gene primer amplification. Here immunoSEQ multiplex PCR was the method, and the copy in TCRdb shows in-frame clones only, minus some. That table supplies the V and J calls and clone size; D and trimming were determined from the DNA. The sample comprises 150,000 to 200,000 clones, approximately 80% of which are singletons, and about 11% rests with the top ten.

The sequence derives from a human donor in a cohort sampled during active COVID-19. The gene calls are TRBV5-8 and TRBJ2-5, with 11 bases fitting TRBD2. Sequencing input: peripheral blood. The CDR3 region is CASSLAIAGGIETQYF. CDR3 DNA sequence: TGTGCCAGCAGCTTGGCAATAGCGGGAGGGATAGAGACCCAGTACTTC.